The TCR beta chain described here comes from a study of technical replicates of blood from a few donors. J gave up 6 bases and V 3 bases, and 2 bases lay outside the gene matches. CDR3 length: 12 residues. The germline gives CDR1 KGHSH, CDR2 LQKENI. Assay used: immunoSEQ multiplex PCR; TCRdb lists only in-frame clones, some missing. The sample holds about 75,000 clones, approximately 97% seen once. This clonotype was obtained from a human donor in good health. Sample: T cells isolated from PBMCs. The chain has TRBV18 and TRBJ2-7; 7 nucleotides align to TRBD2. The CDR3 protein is CASSPGRSEQYF. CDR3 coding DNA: TGTGCCAGCTCACCCGGGAGGAGCGAGCAGTACTTC.